The 10 T cell receptor beta chains in this list originate from one sample, sequenced in a study of blood T cell repertoires in COVID-19. Assay used: immunoSEQ multiplex PCR; TCRdb lists only in-frame clones, some missing. The top ten hold approximately 10% of the sample, which has about 120,000 clones, about 85% seen once. The sequenced sample was peripheral blood. The receptors originated from a man between 60 and 75 years old with acute or convalescent COVID-19.

J is TRBJ1-5 and V is TRBV28; no clear D. The CDR3 length is 14 residues. Germline V gene lookup returns CDR1 MDHEN and CDR2 SYDVKM. The V gene lost 8 bases and the J gene lost 7 bases, with 18 bases spanning the gap. In DNA form, the CDR3 reads TGTGCCAGCCAACCTCCCGGCTCGAGGCAGCCCCAGCATTTT. As protein: CASQPPGSRQPQHF.

This chain connects TRBV4-1 to TRBJ2-3; the D gene is possibly TRBD1 (6 bases). V lost 3 bases and J 2 bases, leaving 21 bases between the germline ends. The CDR3 runs to 18 residues. CDR1 MGHRA and CDR2 YSYEKL come from the germline V gene. Written as DNA, the CDR3 is TGCGCCAGCAGCCAGCGTGGGGGCGCACAGGGACCCACAGATACGCAGTATTTT. Translation: CASSQRGGAQGPTDTQYF.

The chain carries TRBV28 and TRBJ1-4; no clear D. Trimming removed 10 bases from V and 4 bases from J, with 13 bases in between. The CDR3 runs to 13 residues. Per germline, CDR1 MDHEN and CDR2 SYDVKM. The CDR3 sequence: CAITRGINEKLFF. The DNA of the CDR3 is TGTGCCATTACCCGGGGAATTAATGAAAAACTGTTTTTT.

The genes are TRBV2 and TRBJ1-2; D ambiguous. V was cut by 0 bases and J by 12 bases, with 14 bases left in between. The CDR3 is 13 amino acids. Germline values: CDR1 SNHLY, CDR2 FYNNEI. The CDR3 sequence is CASSEAPYRDHTF. DNA of the CDR3: TGTGCCAGCAGTGAAGCACCCTATCGGGATCACACCTTC.

The chain employs TRBV5-6 and TRBJ2-3; TRBD2 agrees at 8 bases. Losses at the gene ends were 4 bases for V and 3 bases for J; bases not matched to a gene: 7. CDR3 length: 15 amino acids. The germline CDR1 and CDR2 sequences are SGHDT and YYEEEE. The CDR3 reads CASSQLAVRTDTQYF. The CDR3 DNA reads as TGTGCCAGCAGCCAACTAGCGGTACGGACAGATACGCAGTATTTT.

The rearrangement links TRBV7-2 to TRBJ2-7, with D possibly matching TRBD2 (5 bases). There are 15 residues in the CDR3. The ends were cut back, 1 base at V and 3 bases at J, with 13 bases in the middle. Germline loops: CDR1 SGHTA, CDR2 FQGNSA. The CDR3 loop reads CASSLGVGAFYEQYF. Written as DNA, the CDR3 is TGTGCCAGCAGCTTAGGGGTGGGAGCGTTCTACGAGCAGTACTTC. The full variable domain, its missing parts supplied by reference TRBV7-2 and TRBJ2-7, is GAGVSQSPSNKVTEKGKDVELRCDPISGHTALYWYRQSLGQGLEFLIYFQGNSAPDKSGLPSDRFSAERTGGSVSTLTIQRTQQEDSAVYLCASSLGVGAFYEQYFGPGTRLTVT.

This clone was recorded only once. This rearrangement joins TRBV7-6 to TRBJ1-1, with D tentatively TRBD1 (6 bases). CDR3 length equals 13 residues. From germline, CDR1 is SGHVS and CDR2 FNYEAQ. V gave up 5 bases and J gave up 5 bases, with 12 bases separating them. CDR3 sequence: CASSPRTDTEAFF. The DNA for the CDR3 is TGTGCCAGCAGCCCCCGGACAGATACTGAAGCTTTCTTT.

V is TRBV5-4 and J is TRBJ2-5; TRBD2 might be the D (6 bases). CDR1 SGHNT and CDR2 YYREEE come from the germline V gene (reference sequence). The CDR3 extends over 15 amino acids. V was shortened by 5 bases and J by 0 bases, with 14 bases between the two germline ends. DNA for the CDR3: TGTGCCAGCAGGGAGGGGTTGCGGAACCAAGAGACCCAGTACTTC. Its translation is CASREGLRNQETQYF.

The table lists this clone with a count of one. The rearrangement uses TRBV3-1 (or the pseudogene TRBV3-2) and TRBJ1-1; a possible D gene is TRBD1 (5 bases). The ends were cut back, 3 bases at V and 2 bases at J, with 10 bases in the middle. The CDR3 contains 14 residues. Germline V CDR1 and CDR2: LGHDT, YNNKEL (reference sequence). The CDR3 region is CASSHRQKNTEAFF. The CDR3 bases are TGTGCCAGCAGCCACCGACAGAAAAACACTGAAGCTTTCTTT.

Of note for this clone: The same CDR3 can be traced to other DNA sequences in this sample. This chain connects TRBV5-1 to TRBJ1-2, with 7 bases fitting TRBD1. This CDR3 comprises 14 residues. The ends lost 1 base at V and 3 bases at J; junction bases unmatched: 3. CDR1 and CDR2 from the germline V gene are SGHRS and YFSETQ. CDR3 residues: CASSLRGGDYGYTF. CDR3 DNA: TGCGCCAGCAGCTTGAGAGGGGGCGACTATGGCTACACCTTC.